These 2 T cell receptor beta chains came from one sample sequenced in a study of technical replicates of blood from a few donors. The table came from immunoSEQ multiplex PCR; TCRdb's copy has only in-frame clones and leaves some out. The sample has 90,000 to 100,000 clones, more than 90% seen once. The sample comprised T cells isolated from PBMCs. The receptors were sampled from a human donor in good health.

This chain uses TRBV19 with TRBJ1-6, with D unresolved. The V end was cut by 3 bases, the J end by 16 bases, with 22 bases between. This CDR3 contains 15 residues. Germline CDR1 is LNHDA and CDR2 is SQIVND (reference sequence). DNA of the CDR3: TGTGCCAGTAGTATTCCTAATAATCTCCTTTCGCCGCTCCACTTT. It is translated as CASSIPNNLLSPLHF.

The chain couples TRBV7-3 to TRBJ2-7, with D possibly TRBD1 on 5 matching bases. Germline V CDR1 and CDR2: SGHTA, FQGTGA. The CDR3 totals 14 residues. Trimming cost V 5 bases and J 0 bases, with 11 bases left between them. CDR3 sequence reads: CASSLSRVSYEQYF. In nucleotides, the CDR3 is TGTGCCAGCAGCCTTTCCAGGGTCTCCTACGAGCAGTACTTC.